This T cell receptor beta chain came from a study of a mutant IDH1 vaccine in newly diagnosed glioma. As for the study in general: Most patients had radiochemotherapy with temozolomide before enrollment; others had one alone.

The CDR3 is made up of 11 amino acids. The V end was cut by 5 bases, the J end by 4 bases, with 5 bases between. Looked up from germline, CDR1 is MDHEN and CDR2 is SYDVKM. Only one count was recorded for this clone. Its antigen is unidentified. Time point given: week 35, safety follow-up. It was 300 ug of mutant IDH1 20-mer peptide that made up each vaccine dose, given with topical imiquimod. The repertoire was sequenced with immunoSEQ multiplex PCR; TCRdb's copy has only in-frame clones and lacks some. Here the sample spans around 60,000 clones, 75% to 85% being singletons. Findings and limits, study-wide: Altogether, around 93% of patients exhibited vaccine-induced immune responses.

The chain uses TRBV28 and TRBJ1-2; unclear D gene. This clonotype originated in a man aged 35 to 55 with glioma. The input for sequencing was PBMCs, taken from a glioma patient whose treatment included an IDH1 peptide vaccine. The CDR3 is CASSGIYGYTF. The CDR3 DNA is TGTGCCAGCAGTGGGATCTATGGCTACACCTTC.